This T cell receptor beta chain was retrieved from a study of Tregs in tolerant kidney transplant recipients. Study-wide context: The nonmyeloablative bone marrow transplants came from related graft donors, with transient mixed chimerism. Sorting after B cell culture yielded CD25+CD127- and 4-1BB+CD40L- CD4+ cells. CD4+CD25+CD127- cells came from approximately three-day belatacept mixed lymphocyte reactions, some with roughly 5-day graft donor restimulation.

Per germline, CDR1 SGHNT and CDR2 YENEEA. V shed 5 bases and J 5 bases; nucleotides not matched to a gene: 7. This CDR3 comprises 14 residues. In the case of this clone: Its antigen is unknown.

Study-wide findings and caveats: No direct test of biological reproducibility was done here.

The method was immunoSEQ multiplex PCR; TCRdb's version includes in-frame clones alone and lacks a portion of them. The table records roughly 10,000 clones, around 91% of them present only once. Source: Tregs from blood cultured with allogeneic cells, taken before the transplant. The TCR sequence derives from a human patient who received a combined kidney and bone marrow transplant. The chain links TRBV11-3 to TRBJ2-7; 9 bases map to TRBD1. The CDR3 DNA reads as TGTGCCAGCAGCATCCGGGACAGGGTCCACGAGCAGTACTTC. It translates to CASSIRDRVHEQYF.